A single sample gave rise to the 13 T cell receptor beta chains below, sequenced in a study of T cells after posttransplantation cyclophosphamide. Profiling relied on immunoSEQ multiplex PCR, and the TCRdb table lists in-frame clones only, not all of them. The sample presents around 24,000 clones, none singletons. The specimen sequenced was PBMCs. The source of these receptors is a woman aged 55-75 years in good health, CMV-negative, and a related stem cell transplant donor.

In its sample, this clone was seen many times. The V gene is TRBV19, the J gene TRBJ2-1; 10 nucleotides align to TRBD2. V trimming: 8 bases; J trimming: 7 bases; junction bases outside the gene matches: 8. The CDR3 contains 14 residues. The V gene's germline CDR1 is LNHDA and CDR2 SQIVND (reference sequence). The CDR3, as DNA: TGTGCCAGTGAGCGGGGGGGCCGTGGTAATGAGCAGTTCTTC. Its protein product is CASERGGRGNEQFF.

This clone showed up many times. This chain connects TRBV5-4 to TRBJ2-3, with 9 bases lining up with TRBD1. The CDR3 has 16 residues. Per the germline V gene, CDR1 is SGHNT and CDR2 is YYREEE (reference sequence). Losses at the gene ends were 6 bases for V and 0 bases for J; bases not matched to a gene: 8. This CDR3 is CASNPGQGSSTDTQYF. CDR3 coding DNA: TGTGCCAGCAACCCGGGACAGGGATCTAGCACAGATACGCAGTATTTT.

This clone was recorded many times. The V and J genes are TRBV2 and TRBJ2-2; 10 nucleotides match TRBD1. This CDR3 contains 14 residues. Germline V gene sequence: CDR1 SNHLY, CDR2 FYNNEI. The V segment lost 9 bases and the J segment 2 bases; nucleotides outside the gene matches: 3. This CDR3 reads CARGTGANTGELFF. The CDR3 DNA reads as TGTGCCAGGGGGACAGGGGCAAACACCGGGGAGCTGTTTTTT.

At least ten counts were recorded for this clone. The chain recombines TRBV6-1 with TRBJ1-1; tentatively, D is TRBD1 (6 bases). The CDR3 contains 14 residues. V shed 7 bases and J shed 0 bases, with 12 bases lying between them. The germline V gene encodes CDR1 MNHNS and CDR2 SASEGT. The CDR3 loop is CASKIGQLNTEAFF. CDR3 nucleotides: TGTGCCAGCAAGATCGGACAGTTGAACACTGAAGCTTTCTTT.

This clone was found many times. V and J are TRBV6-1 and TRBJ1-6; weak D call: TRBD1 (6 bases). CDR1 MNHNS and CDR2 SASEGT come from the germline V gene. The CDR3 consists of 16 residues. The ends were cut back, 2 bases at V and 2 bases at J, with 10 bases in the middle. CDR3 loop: CASSEREGAYNSPLHF. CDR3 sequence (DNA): TGTGCCAGCAGTGAAAGGGAGGGGGCCTATAATTCACCCCTCCACTTT.

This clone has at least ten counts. The CDR3 loop reads CASSVAPGQPNTEAFF. The CDR3, as DNA: TGTGCCAGCAGCGTAGCCCCGGGACAGCCGAACACTGAAGCTTTCTTT. The V call is TRBV9, the J call TRBJ1-1; 7 nucleotides line up with TRBD1. Germline CDR1 SGDLS, CDR2 YYNGEE. The junction had 6 bases not matched to a gene; V was cut back by 0 bases and J by 1 base. The CDR3 covers 16 residues.

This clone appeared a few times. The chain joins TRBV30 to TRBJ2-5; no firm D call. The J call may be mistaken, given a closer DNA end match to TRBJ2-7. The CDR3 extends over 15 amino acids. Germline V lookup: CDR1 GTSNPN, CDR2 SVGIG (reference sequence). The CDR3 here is CAWSPSRSVPYEQYF. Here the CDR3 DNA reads TGTGCCTGGAGCCCATCGAGAAGCGTCCCCTACGAGCAGTACTTC.

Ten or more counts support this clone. CDR3 bases: TGTGCCAGCAGTTTGGGATGGCGGGGTCGAGATACGCAGTATTTT. This codes for CASSLGWRGRDTQYF. The chain carries TRBV27 and TRBJ2-3, with TRBD2 as a possible D gene (6 bases). V lost 3 bases and J lost 5, with 15 bases in between. CDR3 length: 15 amino acids. Germline V gene data show CDR1 as MNHEY and CDR2 as SMNVEV (reference sequence).

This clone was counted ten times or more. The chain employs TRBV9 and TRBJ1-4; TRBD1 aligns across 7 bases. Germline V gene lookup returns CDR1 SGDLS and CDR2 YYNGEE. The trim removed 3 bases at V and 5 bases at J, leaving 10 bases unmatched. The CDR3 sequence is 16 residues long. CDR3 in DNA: TGTGCCAGCAGCGCCGGTAGGGACAGCAACAATGAAAAACTGTTTTTT. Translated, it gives CASSAGRDSNNEKLFF. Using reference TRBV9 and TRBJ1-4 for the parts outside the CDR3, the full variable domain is DSGVTQTPKHLITATGQRVTLRCSPRSGDLSVYWYQQSLDQGLQFLIQYYNGEERAKGNILERFSAQQFPDLHSELNLSSLELGDSALYFCASSAGRDSNNEKLFFGSGTQLSVL.

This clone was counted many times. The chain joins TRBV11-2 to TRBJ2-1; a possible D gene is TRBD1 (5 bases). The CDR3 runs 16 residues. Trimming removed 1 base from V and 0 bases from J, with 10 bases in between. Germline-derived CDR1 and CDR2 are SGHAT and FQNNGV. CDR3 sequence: CASSLGGRGSYNEQFF. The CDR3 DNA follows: TGTGCCAGCAGCTTAGGGGGTAGGGGCTCCTACAATGAGCAGTTCTTC.

CDR3: CASSPAGGSGRYNSPLHF. As DNA, the CDR3 is TGTGCCAGCAGCCCCGCCGGGGGGTCAGGGAGGTATAATTCACCCCTCCACTTT. The chain couples TRBV7-8 to TRBJ1-6; tentatively, D is TRBD1 (5 bases). This CDR3 contains 18 residues. Germline values: CDR1 SGHVS, CDR2 FQNEAQ. Trimming stripped 5 bases from V and 4 bases from J, with 21 bases between.

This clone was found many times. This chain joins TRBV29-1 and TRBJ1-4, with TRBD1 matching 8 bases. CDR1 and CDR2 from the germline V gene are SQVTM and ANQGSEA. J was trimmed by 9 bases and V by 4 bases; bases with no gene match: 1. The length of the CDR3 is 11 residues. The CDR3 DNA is TGCAGCGTTGGCAGGGGGCAAAAACTGTTTTTT. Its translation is CSVGRGQKLFF.

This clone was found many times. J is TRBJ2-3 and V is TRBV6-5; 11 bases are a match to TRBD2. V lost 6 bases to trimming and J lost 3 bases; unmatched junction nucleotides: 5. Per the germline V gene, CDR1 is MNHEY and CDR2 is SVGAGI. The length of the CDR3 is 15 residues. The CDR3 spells CASRALAGGTDTQYF. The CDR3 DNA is TGTGCCAGCAGAGCCCTAGCGGGAGGTACAGATACGCAGTATTTT.